These T cell receptor beta chains were read from a single sample in a study of cytomegalovirus exposure and HLA in healthy donors. Only in-frame clones appear in the TCRdb table, and some are missing; sequencing was by immunoSEQ multiplex PCR. There are approximately 220,000 clones in the sample; approximately 83% occur only once, and over 11% lies in the top ten. Sequenced sample: PBMCs. These receptors were collected from a woman in her twenties or thirties in good health and CMV-seropositive. Both conserved end residues are part of each CDR3. Fields, in order: J gene, clone size, V gene, D gene, CDR3 protein, CDR3 DNA. The D gene is left open where the match is weak. For some rows the clone size is stated as once, few or many, or as a class when expanded; others skip it.

j_call: TRBJ2-7; clone_size: .; v_call: TRBV19; d_call: TRBD1; cdr3_aa: CASSSVGTGSYEQYF; cdr3_nt: TGTGCCAGTAGTAGCGTCGGGACAGGCTCCTACGAGCAGTACTTC
j_call: TRBJ1-2; clone_size: .; v_call: TRBV6-1; d_call: .; cdr3_aa: CASSEALPSYGYTF; cdr3_nt: TGTGCCAGCAGTGAAGCGCTTCCTAGCTATGGCTACACCTTC
j_call: TRBJ1-5; clone_size: .; v_call: TRBV29-1; d_call: .; cdr3_aa: CSAQGGNQPQHF; cdr3_nt: TGCAGCGCTCAGGGAGGCAATCAGCCCCAGCATTTT
j_call: TRBJ1-2; clone_size: .; v_call: TRBV29-1; d_call: .; cdr3_aa: CSAQPQGQYYGYTF; cdr3_nt: TGCAGCGCACAGCCCCAAGGGCAGTACTATGGCTACACCTTC
j_call: TRBJ1-1; clone_size: .; v_call: TRBV6-1; d_call: TRBD1; cdr3_aa: CASSKDRVVTEAFF; cdr3_nt: TGTGCCAGCAGTAAAGACAGGGTGGTCACTGAAGCTTTCTTT
j_call: TRBJ2-7; clone_size: .; v_call: TRBV4-1; d_call: TRBD1; cdr3_aa: CASSPDRGGTYEQYF; cdr3_nt: TGCGCCAGCAGCCCCGACAGGGGTGGAACCTACGAGCAGTACTTC
j_call: TRBJ2-1; clone_size: .; v_call: TRBV28; d_call: TRBD2; cdr3_aa: CASSLWLAGRKVEEEQFF; cdr3_nt: TGTGCCAGCAGTTTATGGCTAGCGGGAAGGAAGGTGGAAGAGGAGCAGTTCTTC
j_call: TRBJ1-5; clone_size: .; v_call: TRBV6-6; d_call: .; cdr3_aa: CASTSQAVQPQHF; cdr3_nt: TGTGCCAGCACCTCTCAGGCTGTTCAGCCCCAGCATTTT
j_call: TRBJ1-2; clone_size: .; v_call: TRBV30; d_call: .; cdr3_aa: CAWTLGHYGYTF; cdr3_nt: TGTGCCTGGACCCTGGGGCACTATGGCTACACCTTC
j_call: TRBJ1-5; clone_size: once; v_call: TRBV10-2; d_call: .; cdr3_aa: CASMVQSNQPQHF; cdr3_nt: TGCGCCAGCATGGTACAAAGCAATCAGCCCCAGCATTTT
j_call: TRBJ1-2; clone_size: once; v_call: TRBV4-1; d_call: .; cdr3_aa: CASSQEGRVDGYTF; cdr3_nt: TGCGCCAGCAGCCAAGAGGGCAGGGTGGATGGCTACACCTTC
j_call: TRBJ2-7; clone_size: .; v_call: TRBV28; d_call: TRBD1; cdr3_aa: CASIAGTGIYEQYF; cdr3_nt: TGTGCCAGCATCGCGGGGACAGGGATCTACGAGCAGTACTTC
j_call: TRBJ1-2; clone_size: many; v_call: TRBV2; d_call: TRBD1; cdr3_aa: CASIRKGTGGGYTF; cdr3_nt: TGTGCCAGCATCCGTAAAGGGACAGGGGGTGGCTACACCTTC
j_call: TRBJ2-7; clone_size: .; v_call: TRBV29-1; d_call: TRBD2; cdr3_aa: CSVGLAGYEQYF; cdr3_nt: TGCAGCGTTGGACTAGCGGGATACGAGCAGTACTTC
j_call: TRBJ1-1; clone_size: .; v_call: TRBV18; d_call: .; cdr3_aa: CASSPGAAPEAFF; cdr3_nt: TGTGCCAGCTCACCAGGGGCAGCCCCTGAAGCTTTCTTT
j_call: TRBJ2-3; clone_size: .; v_call: TRBV18; d_call: .; cdr3_aa: CASSPGGWGASQYF; cdr3_nt: TGTGCCAGCTCACCAGGTGGATGGGGCGCGTCGCAGTATTTT
j_call: TRBJ2-1; clone_size: .; v_call: TRBV4-1; d_call: .; cdr3_aa: CASSQDPRAGLNEQFF; cdr3_nt: TGCGCCAGCAGCCAAGACCCTCGGGCAGGGCTCAATGAGCAGTTCTTC
j_call: TRBJ2-1; clone_size: .; v_call: TRBV4-3; d_call: TRBD2; cdr3_aa: CASSHALAGNEQFF; cdr3_nt: TGCGCCAGCAGCCACGCACTAGCGGGAAATGAGCAGTTCTTC